The sequence of this T cell receptor (beta chain) was determined in a study of shared clonotypes between healthy human individuals. Study-level points and caveats: Among the subsets, naive ones generally showed larger estimated richness than memory ones. Generation probability values for non-shared clonotypes were lower than those for clonotypes shared by all four donors.

V shed 0 bases and J shed 4 bases, with 7 bases lying between them. The germline CDR1 and CDR2 sequences are MNHEY and SVGAGI. The CDR3 loop spans 14 amino acids. Researchers ran the assay at a deep level. Assay used: immunoSEQ multiplex PCR; TCRdb lists only in-frame clones, some missing. The repertoire holds 2 million to 2.5 million clones, approximately 93% seen once, with 0.39% in the top ten. A few counts support this clone. As yet, its antigen is unknown. Other DNA sequences within the sample encode an identical CDR3. HIV-negative, healthy adults without recent acute infections or vaccinations were the donors.

The receptor was derived from a man younger than 30 in good health. Some clones in this sample may be carry-over from other donors' samples. The J gene is TRBJ2-1, the V gene TRBV6-5, with D perhaps matching TRBD1 (5 bases). The sample was naive CD4+ T cells from PBMCs. The sample's subset: CD45RA+ positively selected. CDR3 in amino acids: CASSYSRVYNEQFF. CDR3 coding DNA: TGTGCCAGCAGTTACTCCAGGGTTTACAATGAGCAGTTCTTC.